The present TCR beta chain was sequenced within a study of blood T cells in healthy people across ages (dated by TCRdb to about 2015). Regarding the study in general: Template switching captured roughly one uniquely barcoded TCR beta cDNA molecule per two T cells in model experiments. The study measured age-related changes in TCR beta repertoire diversity using deep sequencing normalized with unique cDNA molecular identifiers. The donors were divided into four age groups: young (average about 16 years), middle-aged (almost 40), aged (around 59) and long-lived (around 80). Two additional independent replicas of 1 million unique cDNA reads from the same blood draw were analyzed for two donors (one aged 18 to 30 and one aged 80 or older). To avoid experimental bias, donors of different ages were spread randomly across the sequencing lanes. The study at large found these results: Because donor CMV infection status was unknown, age-related changes in expanded clonotypes were potentially confounded. Bulk unsorted PBMC profiling prevented conclusive comparison of naive and antigen-experienced compartments. The long-lived group showed more naive CD4+ T cells, fewer expanded clones and increased TCR diversity than the aged group, suggesting age selection. Observed TCR beta diversity correlated strongly with the percentage of naive T cells measured by flow cytometry. Estimates of total diversity based on one million sequenced T cells were regarded as lower bounds and as underestimates. Observed TCR beta diversity per million T cells fell roughly linearly with age, and a significant reduction was already apparent by age around 40.

From its cysteine to its phenylalanine, the CDR3 spans 15 amino acids. The kept DNA is CDR3 alone, 45 bases in frame from the first base. Deletion took 5 bases off V and 1 base off J, with a span of 14 bases between the germline ends. CDR1 and CDR2, looked up from the germline V gene, are SGHTA and FQGNSA. The library came from 5' RACE. The reads were generated on an Illumina HiSeq 2500. The second PCR ran for about 6 to 12 cycles and used a J-beta primer mix along with a sample-barcoded 5' primer. A unique molecular identifier was introduced onto each TCR beta cDNA molecule by a template-switch 5' adaptor carrying 12 random nucleotides. Each sample yielded at least 2.5 million CDR3-containing paired-end reads. All of the RNA was converted into first-strand cDNA using the Mint cDNA synthesis kit, with a TRBC-specific oligonucleotide serving as the primer. After uracil-DNA glycosylase treatment, a first 18-cycle PCR used universal primers M1SS and BC2_uni_R on all cDNA. On the study's bioinformatics: For normalization, 1 million high-quality reads were randomly selected from each sample, with every read carrying a distinct molecular identifier. Reads with shared molecular identifiers were discarded instead of being binned into consensus sequences. MiTCR, with a Q25 quality threshold and the strictest error-elimination algorithm, was used for CDR3 identification, clonotype clustering and error correction. Lower-bound total TCR beta diversity was estimated with a nonparametric unseen species model using Euler transformation. In-frame beta chains were kept once TCRdb had trimmed the public reads at Q25 with fastp and called clones with MiXCR. Identical CDR3 proteins give one entry, which carries the most common genes and DNA. The V and J calls come from TCRdb's annotation, not from the publication. The sample data list over a million distinct CDR3 sequences, and approximately 42% of these were observed just once. The ten top clones hold just over 4% of the sample.

On this clonotype itself: It lacks a known antigen. No quality values exist for individual bases; no much larger clone is one base distant.

Donors were under 40 systemically healthy Caucasian individuals from Russia aged roughly 6 to 90 years. Each donor gave roughly 9 milliliters of peripheral blood, drawn into EDTA-treated Vacutainer tubes. Ficoll-Paque density-gradient centrifugation was used to isolate PBMCs, with at least 7 million obtained per sample. Trizol reagent was used to extract total RNA from PBMCs, with at least 5.5 micrograms per sample. The percentages of naive CD45RAhigh/CD27high T cells were determined by flow cytometry on a PBMC aliquot from every donor. The clonotype originates from a woman between 18 and 29 years old in good health. The V and J genes are TRBV7-2 and TRBJ1-1, with TRBD1 perhaps the D gene, on 6 matching bases. The sample consisted of blood. The DNA sequence follows: TGTGCCAGCAGCCCACAGGGTATTGGGAACACTGAAGCTTTCTTT. Its translation reads: CASSPQGIGNTEAFF.